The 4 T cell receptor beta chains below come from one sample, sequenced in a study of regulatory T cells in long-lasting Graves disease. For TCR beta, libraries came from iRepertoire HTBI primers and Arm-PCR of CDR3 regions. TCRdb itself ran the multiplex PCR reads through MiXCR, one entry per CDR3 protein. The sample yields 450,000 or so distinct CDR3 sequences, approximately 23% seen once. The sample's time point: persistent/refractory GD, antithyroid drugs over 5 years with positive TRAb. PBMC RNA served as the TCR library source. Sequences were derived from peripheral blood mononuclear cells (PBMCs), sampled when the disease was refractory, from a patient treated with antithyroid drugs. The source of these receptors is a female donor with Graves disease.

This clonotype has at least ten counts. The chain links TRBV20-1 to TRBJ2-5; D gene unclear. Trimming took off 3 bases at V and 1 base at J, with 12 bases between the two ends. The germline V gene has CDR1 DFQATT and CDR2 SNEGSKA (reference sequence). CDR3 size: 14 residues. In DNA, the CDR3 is TGCAGTGCTAGCCCTGAGACATCCCAAGAGACCCAGTACTTC. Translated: CSASPETSQETQYF.

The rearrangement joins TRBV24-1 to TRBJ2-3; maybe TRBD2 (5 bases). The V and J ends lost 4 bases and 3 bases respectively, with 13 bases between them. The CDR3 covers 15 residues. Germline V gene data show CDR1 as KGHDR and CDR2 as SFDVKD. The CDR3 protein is CATSEDRTYTDTQYF. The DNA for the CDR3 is TGTGCCACCAGTGAGGATAGGACTTATACAGATACGCAGTATTTT.

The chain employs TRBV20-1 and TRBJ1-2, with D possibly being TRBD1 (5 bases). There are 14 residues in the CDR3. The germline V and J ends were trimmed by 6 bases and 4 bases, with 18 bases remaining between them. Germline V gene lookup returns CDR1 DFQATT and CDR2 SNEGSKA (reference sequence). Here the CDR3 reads CSAESYGGGYGYTF. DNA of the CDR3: TGCAGTGCAGAGTCATACGGGGGAGGCTATGGCTACACCTTC.

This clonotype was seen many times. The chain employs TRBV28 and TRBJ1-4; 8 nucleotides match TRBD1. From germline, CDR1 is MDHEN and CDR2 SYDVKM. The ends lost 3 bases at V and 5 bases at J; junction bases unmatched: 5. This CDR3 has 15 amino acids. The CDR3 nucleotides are TGTGCCAGCAGTTTCCAGGGGGCCGGAAATGAAAAACTGTTTTTT. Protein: CASSFQGAGNEKLFF.